This passage covers 2 T cell receptor beta chains from one sample sequenced in a study of control samples from healthy donors and cancer patients. This table comes from immunoSEQ multiplex PCR, and its TCRdb copy is limited to in-frame clones, with some not included. The sample includes some 130,000 clones, just under 95% seen only once; the top ten take around 11%. Sequences were obtained from blood. These receptor sequences come from a man aged 25 to 40 in good health.

The chain combines TRBV2 with TRBJ1-5; D might be TRBD1 (5 bases). Germline CDR1 is SNHLY and CDR2 is FYNNEI. The CDR3 runs to 13 residues. V lost 6 bases, J lost 3 bases, and 9 bases lay in between. The CDR3 sequence: CASRTDYNQPQHF. The CDR3, as DNA: TGTGCCAGCAGGACAGATTACAATCAGCCCCAGCATTTT.

This chain connects TRBV15 to TRBJ1-3; possible D gene TRBD1, 5 bases. The CDR3 is 16 amino acids. V lost 3 bases and J 0 bases, leaving 12 bases between the germline ends. Looked up from germline, CDR1 is LNHNV and CDR2 is YYDKDF (reference sequence). Here the CDR3 DNA reads TGTGCCACCAGCAGTCGGGACTCCGGCTCTGGAAACACCATATATTTT. This encodes CATSSRDSGSGNTIYF.